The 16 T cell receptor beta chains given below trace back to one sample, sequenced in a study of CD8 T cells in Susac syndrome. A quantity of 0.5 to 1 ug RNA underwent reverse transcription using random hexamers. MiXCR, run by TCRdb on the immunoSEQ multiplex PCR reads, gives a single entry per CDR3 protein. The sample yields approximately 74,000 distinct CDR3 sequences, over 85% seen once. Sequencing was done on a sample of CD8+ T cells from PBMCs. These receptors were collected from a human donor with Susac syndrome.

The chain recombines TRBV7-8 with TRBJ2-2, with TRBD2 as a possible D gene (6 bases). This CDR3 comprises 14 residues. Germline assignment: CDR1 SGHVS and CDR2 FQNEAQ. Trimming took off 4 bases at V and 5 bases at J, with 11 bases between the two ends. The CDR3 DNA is TGTGCCAGCAGCTCAAGACTAGTTACCGGGGAGCTGTTTTTT. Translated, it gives CASSSRLVTGELFF.

DNA of the CDR3: TGCGCCAGCAGCTTCATCGGACAGGGGGCGACGAATGGCTACACCTTC. Its translation is CASSFIGQGATNGYTF. The chain links TRBV5-1 to TRBJ1-2, with TRBD1 matching over 11 bases. The CDR3 is made up of 16 amino acids. With 2 bases clipped from V and 6 bases from J, the junction kept 9 bases outside the gene matches. The germline CDR1 and CDR2 sequences are SGHRS and YFSETQ.

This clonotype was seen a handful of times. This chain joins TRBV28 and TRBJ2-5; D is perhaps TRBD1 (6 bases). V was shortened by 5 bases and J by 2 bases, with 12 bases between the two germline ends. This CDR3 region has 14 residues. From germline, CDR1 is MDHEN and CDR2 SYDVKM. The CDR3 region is CASSRGQNQETQYF. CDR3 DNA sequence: TGTGCCAGCAGTCGTGGACAGAATCAAGAGACCCAGTACTTC.

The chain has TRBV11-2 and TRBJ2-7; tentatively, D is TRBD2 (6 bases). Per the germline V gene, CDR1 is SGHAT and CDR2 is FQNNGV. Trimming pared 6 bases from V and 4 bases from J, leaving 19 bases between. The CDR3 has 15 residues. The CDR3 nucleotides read TGTGCCAGCAGAGAACCGGGACTTGGGATTTACGAGCAGTACTTC. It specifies CASREPGLGIYEQYF.

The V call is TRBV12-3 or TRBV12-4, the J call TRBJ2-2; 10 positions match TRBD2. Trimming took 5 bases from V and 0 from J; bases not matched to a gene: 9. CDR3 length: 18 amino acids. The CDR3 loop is CASSHPGSGRANTGELFF. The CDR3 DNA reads TGTGCCAGCAGTCACCCGGGCAGCGGGAGGGCGAACACCGGGGAGCTGTTTTTT.

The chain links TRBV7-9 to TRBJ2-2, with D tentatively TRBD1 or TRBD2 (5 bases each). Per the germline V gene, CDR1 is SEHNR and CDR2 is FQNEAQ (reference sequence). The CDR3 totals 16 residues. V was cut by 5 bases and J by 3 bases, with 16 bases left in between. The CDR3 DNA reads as TGTGCCAGCAGCGTGGCCCCGGGACCGTACACCGGGGAGCTGTTTTTT. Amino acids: CASSVAPGPYTGELFF.

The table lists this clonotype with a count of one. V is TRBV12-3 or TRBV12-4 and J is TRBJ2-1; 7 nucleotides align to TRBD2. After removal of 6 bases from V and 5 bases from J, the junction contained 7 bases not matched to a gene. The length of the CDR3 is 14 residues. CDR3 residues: CASRPLAVNNEQFF. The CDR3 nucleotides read TGTGCCAGCAGGCCGCTAGCGGTGAACAATGAGCAGTTCTTC.

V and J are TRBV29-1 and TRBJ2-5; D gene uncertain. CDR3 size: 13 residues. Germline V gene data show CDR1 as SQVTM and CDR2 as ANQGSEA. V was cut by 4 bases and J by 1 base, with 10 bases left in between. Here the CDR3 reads CSVVFLFQETQYF. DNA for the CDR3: TGCAGCGTTGTGTTCTTATTCCAAGAGACCCAGTACTTC.

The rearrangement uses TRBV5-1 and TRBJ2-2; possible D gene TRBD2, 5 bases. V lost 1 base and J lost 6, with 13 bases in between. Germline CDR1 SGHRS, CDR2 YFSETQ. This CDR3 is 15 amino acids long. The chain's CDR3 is CASSLREIAPGELFF. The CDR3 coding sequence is TGCGCCAGCAGCTTGAGGGAGATTGCCCCCGGGGAGCTGTTTTTT.

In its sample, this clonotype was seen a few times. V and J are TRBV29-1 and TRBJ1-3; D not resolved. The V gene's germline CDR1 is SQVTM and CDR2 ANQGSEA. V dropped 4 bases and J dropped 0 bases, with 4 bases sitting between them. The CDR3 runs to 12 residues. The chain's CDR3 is CSVALSGNTIYF. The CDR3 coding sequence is TGCAGCGTTGCCCTCTCTGGAAACACCATATATTTT.

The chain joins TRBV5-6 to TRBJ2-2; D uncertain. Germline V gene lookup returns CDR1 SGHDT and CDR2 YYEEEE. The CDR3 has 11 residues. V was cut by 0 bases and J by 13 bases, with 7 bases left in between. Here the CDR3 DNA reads TGTGCCAGCAGCTTGGGGGTCGGGCTGTTTTTT. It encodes CASSLGVGLFF.

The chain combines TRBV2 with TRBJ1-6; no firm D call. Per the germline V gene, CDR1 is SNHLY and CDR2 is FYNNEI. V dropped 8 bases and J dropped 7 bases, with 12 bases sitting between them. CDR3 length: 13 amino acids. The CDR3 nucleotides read TGTGCCAGCGGGGTACCGGGGAATTCACCCCTCCACTTT. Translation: CASGVPGNSPLHF.

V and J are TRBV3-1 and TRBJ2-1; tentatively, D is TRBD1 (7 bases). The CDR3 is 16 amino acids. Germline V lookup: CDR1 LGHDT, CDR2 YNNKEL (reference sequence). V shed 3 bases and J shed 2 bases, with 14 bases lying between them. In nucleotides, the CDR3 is TGTGCCAGCAGCCAGCGAGGCAGGGGGGCCTACAATGAGCAGTTCTTC. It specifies CASSQRGRGAYNEQFF.

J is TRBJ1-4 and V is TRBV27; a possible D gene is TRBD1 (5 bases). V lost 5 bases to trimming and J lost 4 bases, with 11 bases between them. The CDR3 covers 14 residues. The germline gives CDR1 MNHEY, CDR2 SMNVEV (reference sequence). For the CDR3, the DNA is TGTGCCAGCAGTCCCGGGGCCCTTAATGAAAAACTGTTTTTT. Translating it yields CASSPGALNEKLFF.

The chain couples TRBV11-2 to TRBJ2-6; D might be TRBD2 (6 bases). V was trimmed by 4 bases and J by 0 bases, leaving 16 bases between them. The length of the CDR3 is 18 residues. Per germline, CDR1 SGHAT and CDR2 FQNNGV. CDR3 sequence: CASSSVWAGNSGANVLTF. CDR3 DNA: TGTGCCAGCAGCTCGGTTTGGGCGGGGAACTCTGGGGCCAACGTCCTGACTTTC.

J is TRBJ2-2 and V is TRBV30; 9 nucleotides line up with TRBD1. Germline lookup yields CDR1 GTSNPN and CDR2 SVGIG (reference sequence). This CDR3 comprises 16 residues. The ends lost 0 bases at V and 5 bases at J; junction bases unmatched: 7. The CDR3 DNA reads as TGTGCCTGGAGTGTAATCTTGGGACAGGGAACCGGGGAGCTGTTTTTT. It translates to CAWSVILGQGTGELFF. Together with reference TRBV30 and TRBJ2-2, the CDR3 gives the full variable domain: SQTIHQWPATLVQPVGSPLSLECTVEGTSNPNLYWYRQAAGRGLQLLFYSVGIGQISSEVPQNLSASRPQDRQFILSSKKLLLSDSGFYLCAWSVILGQGTGELFFGEGSRLTVL.